This TCR beta chain was captured by sequencing in a study of blood T cell repertoires in COVID-19. Background on the study: Researchers got acute and convalescent COVID-19 samples from the United States, Italy and Spain. The cDNA or gDNA used as material had been derived from T cells, B-cell-depleted T cells, or PBMCs.

Germline V gene sequence: CDR1 SGHTA, CDR2 FQGNSA. V was clipped by 5 bases and J by 3 bases, with 16 bases between them. The CDR3 totals 15 residues. This clone has just a few counts. As originally analysed: For nucleated cells, counts were estimated from reference gene primer amplification. Assay used: immunoSEQ multiplex PCR; TCRdb lists only in-frame clones, some missing. The V and J calls and clone size were taken over from that table, and D and trimming were inferred from the DNA. Of 150,000 to 200,000 clones in the sample, roughly nine tenths were seen once. The chain uses TRBV7-2 and TRBJ1-2; possible D gene TRBD1, 6 bases. The TCR originated in a man between 65 and 79 years old with acute or convalescent COVID-19. Sequencing input: peripheral blood. CDR3 in DNA: TGTGCCAGCAGCGCCTACCAGGGGCCCCACTATGGCTACACCTTC. Translation: CASSAYQGPHYGYTF.